Listed below are T cell receptor beta chains from one sample, sequenced in a study of cytomegalovirus exposure and HLA in healthy donors. Here immunoSEQ multiplex PCR was the method, and the copy in TCRdb shows in-frame clones only, minus some. This sample has approximately 140,000 clones; around 77% occur once, and the top ten carry approximately 0.94%. The specimen was PBMCs. These TCRs come from an older woman in good health and CMV-seronegative. Both conserved end residues are part of each CDR3. D genes are given only for firm matches. Size tells how often a clone was seen (once, few, many) or the class of an expanded clone, and some rows leave it out.

CDR3 DNA	CDR3 protein	clone size	J gene	D gene	V gene
TGTGCCAGCAGCCCGAGCGGGAGTCGGGTCGCTGAGCAGTTCTTC	CASSPSGSRVAEQFF	.	TRBJ2-1	TRBD2	TRBV28
TGTGCCAGCAGTTACGTGACAGGGGACTCCTACGAGCAGTACTTC	CASSYVTGDSYEQYF	.	TRBJ2-7	TRBD1	TRBV6-5
TGTGCCAGCAGTTCAGGTCTAAGGGAAGCTTTCTTT	CASSSGLREAFF	.	TRBJ1-1	.	TRBV6-6
TGCGCCAGCAGTACAACAGGGGGCTCCTATAATTCACCCCTCCACTTT	CASSTTGGSYNSPLHF	.	TRBJ1-6	TRBD1	TRBV5-1
TGTGCCAGTAGTATAGACTCCCTGGGAGCCTACGAGCAGTACTTC	CASSIDSLGAYEQYF	.	TRBJ2-7	.	TRBV19
TGCGCCAGCAGGGGACTAGCGTATAGCTCCTACAATGAGCAGTTCTTC	CASRGLAYSSYNEQFF	.	TRBJ2-1	TRBD2	TRBV10-2
TGTGCCAGCAGCTCGGGACTAGGGGGAGAGACCCAGTACTTC	CASSSGLGGETQYF	.	TRBJ2-5	TRBD2	TRBV7-9
TGTGCCAGCAGTTCCGGTGACAGGGGGCTAGGGGGAGCTTTCTTT	CASSSGDRGLGGAFF	.	TRBJ1-1	TRBD1	TRBV28
TGTGCCAGGACAGGGTCGTTTTATGGCTACACCTTC	CARTGSFYGYTF	.	TRBJ1-2	TRBD1	TRBV6-7
TGTGCCAGCAGTCAAGAACTAGCGGGGTCTTACAATGAGCAGTTCTTC	CASSQELAGSYNEQFF	.	TRBJ2-1	TRBD2	TRBV27
TGCGCCAGCAGCTTGGACAGGGGTGCCGGAGATACGCAGTATTTT	CASSLDRGAGDTQYF	.	TRBJ2-3	TRBD1	TRBV5-1
TGTGCCAGCAGCGCCACGACAGGGGGCTACGAGCAGTACTTC	CASSATTGGYEQYF	.	TRBJ2-7	TRBD1	TRBV9
TGTGCCAGCAGCCCGCCGGGGTTACTCAATCAGCCCCAGCATTTT	CASSPPGLLNQPQHF	.	TRBJ1-5	.	TRBV28
TGTGCCAGCTCACCAATCCCCGGCCAGGAAGGCTACACCTTC	CASSPIPGQEGYTF	.	TRBJ1-2	.	TRBV18
TGTGCCAGCAGTTACGAGGATACGCAGTATTTT	CASSYEDTQYF	.	TRBJ2-3	.	TRBV6-6
TGTGCCAGCAGCTTGGACTCGAACACTGAAGCCTTCTTT	CASSLDSNTEAFF	.	TRBJ1-1	.	TRBV7-3
TGCGCCAGCAGTGAACTGACTGGCACAGATACGCAGTATTTT	CASSELTGTDTQYF	.	TRBJ2-3	.	TRBV10-1
TGTGCCAGCAGATACAGGACAACAGGAATTAGCAATCAGCCCCAGCATTTT	CASRYRTTGISNQPQHF	few	TRBJ1-5	.	TRBV28
TGTGCCAGCAGCGTAGGTTTGGGGGGGAGCAATCAGCCCCAGCATTTT	CASSVGLGGSNQPQHF	.	TRBJ1-5	.	TRBV9
TGTGCCAGCAGAGGAAGCGGGGCTGAAGCTTTCTTT	CASRGSGAEAFF	few	TRBJ1-1	.	TRBV28
TGCGCCAGCAGCCTAGGGACAGGGACGAATCAAGGTCTCTTT	CASSLGTGTNQGLF	.	TRBJ1-1	TRBD1	TRBV5-1
TGTGCCAGCAGCTTAGATGTCCGCTACGAGCAGTACTTC	CASSLDVRYEQYF	.	TRBJ2-7	.	TRBV7-9
TGTTCCAGCAGCTCCGGACTAGCGGGATTGAGCACAGATACGCAGTATTTT	CSSSSGLAGLSTDTQYF	.	TRBJ2-3	TRBD2	TRBV7-9
TGTGCCAGCAGTTACTCAAGGACTAGCGGTTACAATGAGCAGTTCTTC	CASSYSRTSGYNEQFF	few	TRBJ2-1	TRBD2	TRBV6-5
TGTGCCAGCAGCTCACGACTAGAAGACTACGAGCAGTACTTC	CASSSRLEDYEQYF	few	TRBJ2-7	.	TRBV7-9
TGTGCCAGCAGCAGGAACAGGGGCGATCAAGAGACCCAGTACTTC	CASSRNRGDQETQYF	.	TRBJ2-5	TRBD1	TRBV27
TGTGCCAGCAGCTTAGCTCCGACAGTTACCTACGAGCAGTACTTC	CASSLAPTVTYEQYF	.	TRBJ2-7	.	TRBV7-9
TGTGCCAGCAGCTACCGAGCGCCCCAAGAGACCCAGTACTTC	CASSYRAPQETQYF	.	TRBJ2-5	.	TRBV7-6